This entry features one TCR beta chain sequence. What it binds is unknown. The method was immunoSEQ multiplex PCR; TCRdb's version includes in-frame clones alone and lacks a portion of them. The sample shows some 37,000 clones, 70% to 80% of them seen only once. The sample belongs to a study of CD4 T cells in relation to SARS-CoV-2 and coronaviruses. Whole-study context: PBMCs were cultured with antigen for roughly 11 days before TCR beta sequencing. Shared crossreactive spike epitopes were mapped to their HLA restriction.

This CDR3 has 12 residues. V was shortened by 4 bases and J by 5 bases, with 8 bases between the two germline ends. The germline V gene has CDR1 MDHEN and CDR2 SYDVKM. Study observations and caveats: Compared with monoreactive clones, crossreactive clones showed significantly weaker SARS-CoV-2 expansion. In roughly 61% of donors, memory CD4+ clonotypes crossrecognized SARS-CoV-2 and at least one common cold coronavirus spike.

The rearrangement links TRBV28 to TRBJ2-5; no clear D gene. This receptor was identified in an adult with COVID-19. The specimen sequenced was memory CD4+ T cells from PBMCs, cultured in vitro. The CDR3 DNA sequence: TGTGCCAGCAGTTATAGGCGGGAGACCCAGTACTTC. As protein: CASSYRRETQYF.